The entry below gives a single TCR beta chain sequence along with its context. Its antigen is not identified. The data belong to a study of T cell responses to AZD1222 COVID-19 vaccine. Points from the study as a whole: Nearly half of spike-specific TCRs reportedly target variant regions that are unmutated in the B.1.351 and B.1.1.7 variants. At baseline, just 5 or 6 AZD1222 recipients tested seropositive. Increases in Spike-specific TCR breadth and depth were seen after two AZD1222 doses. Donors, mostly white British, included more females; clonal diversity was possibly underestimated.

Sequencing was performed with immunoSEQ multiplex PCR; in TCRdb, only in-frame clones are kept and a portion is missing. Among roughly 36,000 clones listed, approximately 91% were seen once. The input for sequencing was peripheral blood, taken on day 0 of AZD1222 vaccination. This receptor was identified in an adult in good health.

CDR3 DNA: TGTGCCAGTAGTACCGGAAGACAGGCCCCAACTTCACCCCTCCACTTT. It translates to CASSTGRQAPTSPLHF. The chain carries TRBV19 and TRBJ1-6; D is possibly TRBD1 (6 bases). This CDR3 is 16 amino acids long. V was cut by 4 bases and J by 9 bases, with 19 bases left in between. Germline CDR1 is LNHDA and CDR2 is SQIVND (reference sequence). Supplemented by reference TRBV19 and TRBJ1-6, the full variable domain reads DGGITQSPKYLFRKEGQNVTLSCEQNLNHDAMYWYRQDPGQGLRLIYYSQIVNDFQKGDIAEGYSVSREKKESFPLTVTSAQKNPTAFYLCASSTGRQAPTSPLHFGNGTRLTVT.